The clone carrying this T cell receptor (beta chain) was counted a few times. The antigen remains unidentified. The CDR3 is made up of 14 amino acids. Germline V gene sequence: CDR1 SGHTA, CDR2 FQGTGA. V lost 5 bases, J lost 1 base, and 11 bases lay in between. This specimen comes from a study of OX40 agonist ivuxolimab in advanced cancers. Study-wide background: Patients were infused with ivuxolimab every 2 weeks at 0.01 to 10 mg/kg.

Clones were read by immunoSEQ multiplex PCR, and TCRdb kept only the in-frame ones, dropping some. The sample contains 70,000 to 90,000 clones, over 70% of which appear only once. The study's findings and limits: At doses 0.1 to 3.0 mg/kg, CD4+ and CD8+ clones expanded. On average, CD8+ T cells had more expanded clones than CD4+.

With baseline, cycle 4 day 1, and cycle 7 day 1 as timepoints, blood was sampled. The chain couples TRBV7-3 to TRBJ1-1, with D perhaps TRBD1 (6 bases). The source material was CD4+ or CD8+ T cells sorted from blood, sampled in a trial of the OX40 agonist ivuxolimab. The sequence was obtained from an adult with an advanced solid tumor such as melanoma, head and neck, liver or kidney cancer. The CDR3 sequence is CASSAGATNTEAFF. Here the CDR3 DNA reads TGTGCCAGCAGCGCAGGGGCCACGAACACTGAAGCTTTCTTT.